This T cell receptor (beta chain) was captured in a study of T cell responses to AZD1222 COVID-19 vaccine. The study, taken as a whole, reports: At baseline, just a handful of AZD1222 recipients tested seropositive. The breadth and depth of Spike-specific TCRs increased once two AZD1222 doses had been given.

Germline V gives CDR1 DFQATT, CDR2 SNEGSKA (reference sequence). This CDR3 contains 15 residues. Trimming pared 3 bases from V and 1 base from J, leaving 14 bases between. Clones were sequenced by immunoSEQ multiplex PCR, and TCRdb holds only the in-frame ones, with some missing. The sample lists 150,000 to 200,000 clones, more than 80% seen once, with about 2.8% in the top ten. To note about this clone: Its specificity is not known.

The receptor was isolated from an adult in good health. The material was peripheral blood, obtained on day 0 of AZD1222 vaccination. The chain links TRBV20-1 to TRBJ2-3, with D perhaps TRBD1 (5 bases). CDR3 bases: TGCAGTGCTAGTCTGCCAGGGTTGGGCACAGATACGCAGTATTTT. Translation gives CSASLPGLGTDTQYF.